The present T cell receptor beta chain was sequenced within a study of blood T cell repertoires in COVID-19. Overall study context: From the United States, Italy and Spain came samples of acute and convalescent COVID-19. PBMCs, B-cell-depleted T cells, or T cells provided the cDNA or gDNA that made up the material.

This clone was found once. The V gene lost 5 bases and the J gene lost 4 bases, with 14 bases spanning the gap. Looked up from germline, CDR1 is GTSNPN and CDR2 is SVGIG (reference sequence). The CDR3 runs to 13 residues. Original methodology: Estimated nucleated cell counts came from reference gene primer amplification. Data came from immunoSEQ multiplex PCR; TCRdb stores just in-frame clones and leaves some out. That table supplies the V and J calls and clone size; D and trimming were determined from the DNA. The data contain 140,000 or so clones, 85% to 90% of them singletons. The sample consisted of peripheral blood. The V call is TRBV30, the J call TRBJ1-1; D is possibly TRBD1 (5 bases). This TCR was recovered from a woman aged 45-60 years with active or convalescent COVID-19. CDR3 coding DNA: TGTGCCTGGGCGACTCAGGGTCCCACTGAAGCTTTCTTT. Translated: CAWATQGPTEAFF. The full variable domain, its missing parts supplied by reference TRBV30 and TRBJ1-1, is SQTIHQWPATLVQPVGSPLSLECTVEGTSNPNLYWYRQAAGRGLQLLFYSVGIGQISSEVPQNLSASRPQDRQFILSSKKLLLSDSGFYLCAWATQGPTEAFFGQGTRLTVV.